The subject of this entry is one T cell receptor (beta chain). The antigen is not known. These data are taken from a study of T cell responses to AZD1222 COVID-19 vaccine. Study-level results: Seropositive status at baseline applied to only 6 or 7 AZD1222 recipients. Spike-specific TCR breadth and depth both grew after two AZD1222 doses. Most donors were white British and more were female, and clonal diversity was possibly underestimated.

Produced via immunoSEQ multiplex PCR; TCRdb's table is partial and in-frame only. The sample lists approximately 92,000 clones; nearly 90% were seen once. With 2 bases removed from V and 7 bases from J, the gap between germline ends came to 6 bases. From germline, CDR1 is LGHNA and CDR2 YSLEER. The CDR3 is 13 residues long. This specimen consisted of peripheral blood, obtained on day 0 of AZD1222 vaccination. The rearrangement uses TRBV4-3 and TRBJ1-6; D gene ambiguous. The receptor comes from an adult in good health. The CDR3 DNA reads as TGCGCCAGCAGCCAAAACTCGAATTCACCCCTCCACTTT. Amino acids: CASSQNSNSPLHF.